Listed below are T cell receptor beta chains from one sample, sequenced in a study of blood T cell repertoires in COVID-19. Method: immunoSEQ multiplex PCR; TCRdb's copy keeps in-frame clones and lacks some. The table has under 200,000 clones, roughly 90% seen once; the top ten hold 3.5% to 4.5%. The sample was peripheral blood. The receptors here all came from a woman in her 70s with acute or convalescent COVID-19. CDR3s include the opening cysteine and the closing phenylalanine or tryptophan. D genes are given only for firm matches. The size of a clone is reported for some rows only, either as once, few or many, or as a class for expanded clones.

J gene | clone size | V gene | D gene | CDR3 DNA | CDR3 protein
TRBJ1-6 | . | TRBV10-2 | TRBD1 | TGCGCCAGCGTCCCGACAGGGGTCTCCTATAATTCACCCCTCCACTTT | CASVPTGVSYNSPLHF
TRBJ1-2 | . | TRBV7-6 | TRBD1 | TGTGCCAGCAGCTTAGGGGCAGGGGGCGGCTACACCTTC | CASSLGAGGGYTF
TRBJ2-5 | . | TRBV11-2 | . | TGTGCCAGCAGCTTAGATGCGGGGGCAGGGGAGACCCAGTACTTC | CASSLDAGAGETQYF
TRBJ2-3 | . | TRBV5-6 | . | TGTGCCAGCAGCTTGTTACTCTCCGAAGATACGCAGTATTTT | CASSLLLSEDTQYF
TRBJ2-7 | . | TRBV4-2 | . | TGTGCCAGCAGCCAAGAAGAGAATGTCGACTCCTCGGGCTACGAGCAGTACTTC | CASSQEENVDSSGYEQYF
TRBJ2-5 | . | TRBV9 | . | TGTGCCAGCAGCGCCTCCGGTTGGGGGGTTAGTGGAGAGACCCAGTACTTC | CASSASGWGVSGETQYF
TRBJ2-1 | . | TRBV30 | TRBD1 | TGTGCCTGGAAAGTGGCCAGGGGGCTCGACAATGAGCAGTTCTTC | CAWKVARGLDNEQFF
TRBJ2-7 | . | TRBV28 | TRBD1 | TGTGCCAGCAGCTCACCGGGACAGGGGAAGTCCGAGCAGTACTTC | CASSSPGQGKSEQYF
TRBJ1-1 | . | TRBV6-2/TRBV6-3 | . | TGTGCCAGCAGCCTTGACAGATCCAAGACGAACACTGAAGCTTTCTTT | CASSLDRSKTNTEAFF
TRBJ1-2 | . | TRBV7-9 | . | TGTGCCAGCAGCCCAGGGGCCCAATATGGCTACACCTTC | CASSPGAQYGYTF
TRBJ1-4 | . | TRBV15 | . | TGTGCCACCAGCACAGGGAAAGTTCCAACTAATGAAAAACTGTTTTTT | CATSTGKVPTNEKLFF
TRBJ1-2 | . | TRBV30 | . | TGTGCCTGGGAACAGGGATATGGCTACACCTTC | CAWEQGYGYTF
TRBJ2-1 | . | TRBV7-3 | . | TGTGCCAGCAGCTTAACTTTTAGCGGATACAATGAGCAGTTCTTC | CASSLTFSGYNEQFF
TRBJ1-2 | . | TRBV28 | . | TGTGCCAGCAGTTCTCCCCAGGGAGGGGACTATGGCTACACCTTC | CASSSPQGGDYGYTF
TRBJ2-1 | once | TRBV19 | . | TGTGCCAGTAGTTTAGGAGACAGCTCCTACAATGAGCAGTTCTTC | CASSLGDSSYNEQFF
TRBJ2-6 | . | TRBV5-1 | . | TGCGCCACCAAAACAGGGACGGATACCTCTGGGGCCAACGTCCTGACTTTC | CATKTGTDTSGANVLTF
TRBJ1-5 | . | TRBV5-1 | . | TGCGCCAGCAGTCCCGGCCCGGGTCAGCCCCAGCATTTT | CASSPGPGQPQHF
TRBJ2-6 | . | TRBV3-1/TRBV3-2 | . | TGTGCCAGCAGCCGAGGTCGAGTGGAATCTGGGGCCAACGTCCTGACTTTC | CASSRGRVESGANVLTF
TRBJ2-2 | . | TRBV7-9 | TRBD2 | TGTGCCAGCAGCTCCCTCGGGGGGGGTTATCCCGGGGAGCTGTTTTTT | CASSSLGGGYPGELFF
TRBJ1-2 | once | TRBV7-2 | . | TGTGCCAGCAGCTTATCGTGGGGGCGCGACTATGGCTACACCTTC | CASSLSWGRDYGYTF
TRBJ2-2 | . | TRBV15 | TRBD1 | TGTGCCACCAGCAGGTCGACAGGGACGGGGACCGGGGAGCTGTTTTTT | CATSRSTGTGTGELFF
TRBJ2-7 | . | TRBV7-2 | TRBD2 | TGTGCCAGCAGCTCAACCCTAGCGGGAGTATTCGGCGAGCAGTACTTC | CASSSTLAGVFGEQYF
TRBJ2-2 | . | TRBV5-4 | TRBD2 | TGTGCCAGCAGCTTGAGTGGGACTAGCGACGGGGAGCTGTTTTTT | CASSLSGTSDGELFF
TRBJ1-4 | once | TRBV19 | . | TGTGCCAGTACCGACAGGAAGGATGAAAAACTGTTTTTT | CASTDRKDEKLFF
TRBJ1-4 | . | TRBV12-3/TRBV12-4 | . | TGTGCCAGCAGTTTAGGCCACCGGGAAAAACTGTTTTTT | CASSLGHREKLFF
TRBJ2-7 | . | TRBV5-1 | . | TGCGCCAGCAGCCAGGACACCTACGAGCAGTACTTC | CASSQDTYEQYF
TRBJ2-7 | . | TRBV3-1/TRBV3-2 | TRBD2 | TGTGCCAGCAGCCACCAGACAGGGGTGTTGACTAGCGGGAGGCCAGGGGCCTACGAGCAGTACTTC | CASSHQTGVLTSGRPGAYEQYF